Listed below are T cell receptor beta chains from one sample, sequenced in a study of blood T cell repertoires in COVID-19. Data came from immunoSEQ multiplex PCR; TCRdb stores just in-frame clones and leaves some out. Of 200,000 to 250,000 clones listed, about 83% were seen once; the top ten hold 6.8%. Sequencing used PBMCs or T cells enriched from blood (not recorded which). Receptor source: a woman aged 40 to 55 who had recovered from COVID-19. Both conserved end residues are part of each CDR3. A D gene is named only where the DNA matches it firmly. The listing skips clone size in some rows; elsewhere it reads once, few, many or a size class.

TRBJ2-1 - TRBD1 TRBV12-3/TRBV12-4 TGTGCCAGCAGGTGGACAGGAGGCAATGAGCAGTTCTTC CASRWTGGNEQFF
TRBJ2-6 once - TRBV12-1 TGTGCCAGCAGCCTACGGACAGGGGGAGATGGGGCCAACGTCCTGACTTTC CASSLRTGGDGANVLTF
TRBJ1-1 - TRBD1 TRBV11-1 TGTGCCACTACAGGGGAGAGGATGAACACTGAAGCTTTCTTT CATTGERMNTEAFF
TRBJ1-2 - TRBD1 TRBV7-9 TGTGCCAGCAGCAAACCGGGACAGGGGACCCATGGCTACACCTTC CASSKPGQGTHGYTF
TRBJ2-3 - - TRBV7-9 TGTGCCAGCAGCGGAAGAGGTTTGCTATCCACAGATACGCAGTATTTT CASSGRGLLSTDTQYF
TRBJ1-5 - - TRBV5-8 TGTGCCAGCAGCTTTAGGGGTCAGCCCCAGCATTTT CASSFRGQPQHF
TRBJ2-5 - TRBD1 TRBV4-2 TGTGCCAGCAGCCTGACAGGGGATGAGGGTCGGGGAGAGACCCAGTACTTC CASSLTGDEGRGETQYF
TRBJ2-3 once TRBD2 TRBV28 TGTGCCAGCAGTTTTAGCGGGAGTGGCACAGATACGCAGTATTTT CASSFSGSGTDTQYF
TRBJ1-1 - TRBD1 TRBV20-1 TGCAGTGCAGTGAACAGGGGGCCGGCTTTCTTT CSAVNRGPAFF
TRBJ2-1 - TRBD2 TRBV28 TGTGCCAGCAGTTTTATAGGAGCGGGAGACAATGAGCAGTTCTTC CASSFIGAGDNEQFF
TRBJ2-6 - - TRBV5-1 TGCGCCAGCAGCTTATTACCAGGGGCGTCCTCTGGGGCCAACGTCCTGACTTTC CASSLLPGASSGANVLTF
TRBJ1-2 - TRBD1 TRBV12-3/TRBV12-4 TGTGCCAGCAGTCCGAGACAGGGGGACTACACCTTC CASSPRQGDYTF
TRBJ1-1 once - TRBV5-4 TGTGCCAGCAGCTGGGGAGGGGCGAACACTGAAGCTTTCTTT CASSWGGANTEAFF
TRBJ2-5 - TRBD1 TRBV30 TGTGCCTGGAGCACCTCCAGGGGGCTAGGGGAGACCCAGTACTTC CAWSTSRGLGETQYF
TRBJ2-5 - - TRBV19 TGTGCCAGTAGTCACAGGGCTTTAGAGACCCAGTACTTC CASSHRALETQYF
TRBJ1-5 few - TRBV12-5 TGTGCTAGTGGTTTGTCGTATAGCAATCAGCCCCAGCATTTT CASGLSYSNQPQHF
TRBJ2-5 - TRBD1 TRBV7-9 TGTGCCAGCAGCTTAACAGGACAGGGGGCGTTAGAGACCCAGTACTTC CASSLTGQGALETQYF
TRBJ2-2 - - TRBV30 TGTGCCTGCCGGATAAGGGGAACGAACACCGGGGAGCTGTTTTTT CACRIRGTNTGELFF
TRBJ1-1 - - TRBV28 TGTGCCAGCAGTTTAACCGGGTATCTAGTGAACACTGAAGCTTTCTTT CASSLTGYLVNTEAFF
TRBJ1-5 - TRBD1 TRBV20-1 TGCAGTGCTAGTGGGGGACAGGGCTTTGACCGGAATCAGCCCCAGCATTTT CSASGGQGFDRNQPQHF
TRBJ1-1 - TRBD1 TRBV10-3 TGTGCCATCAGTGACCTTGGACAGGGGAAGGGTGAAGCTTTCTTT CAISDLGQGKGEAFF
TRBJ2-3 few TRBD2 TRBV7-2 TGTGCCAGCAGCTTTCTAGCGGGAGGTCGCACAGATACGCAGTATTTT CASSFLAGGRTDTQYF
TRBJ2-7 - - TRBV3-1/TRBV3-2 TGTGCCAGCAGCCTCGACTATGGGTACGAGCAGTACTTC CASSLDYGYEQYF
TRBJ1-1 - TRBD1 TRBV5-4 TGTGCCAGCAGGGAAGAGGGACAGACGAACAAAGAAGCTTTCTTT CASREEGQTNKEAFF
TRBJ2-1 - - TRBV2 TGTGCCAGCCTGGGGGCTCCCTACAATGAGCAGTTCTTC CASLGAPYNEQFF
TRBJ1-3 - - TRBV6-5 TGTGCCAGCAATAACAGAAACTCTGGAAACACCATATATTTT CASNNRNSGNTIYF
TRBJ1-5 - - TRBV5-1 TGCGCCAGCAGCCCCAGAGAAGAACAGAGCCCCAGTCAGCCCCAGCATTTT CASSPREEQSPSQPQHF
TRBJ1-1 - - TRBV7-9 TGTGCCAGCAGCCCCCCGGGGTTGGGGACTGAAGCTTTCTTT CASSPPGLGTEAFF
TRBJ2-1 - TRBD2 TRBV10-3 TGTGCCATCAGTGCTAGCGGGAGGGGCAATGAGCAGTTCTTC CAISASGRGNEQFF
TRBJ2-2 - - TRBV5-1 TGCGCCACCCAACCCGGGTTAAACACCGGGGAGCTGTTTTTT CATQPGLNTGELFF
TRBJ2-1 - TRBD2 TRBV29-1 TGCAGCGTTGAAGGAGGGGGACTAGCGGGGTACAATGAGCAGTTCTTC CSVEGGGLAGYNEQFF
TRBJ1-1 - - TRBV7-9 TGTGCCAGCAGCCACCCAGGGAACACTGAAGCTTTCTTT CASSHPGNTEAFF
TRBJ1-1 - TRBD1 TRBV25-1 TGTGCCAGCAGTGAATTGAACAGGGGGCACACTGAAGCTTTCTTT CASSELNRGHTEAFF
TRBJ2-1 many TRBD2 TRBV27 TGTGCCAGCAGAGACCCCGGTAGCGGGAGCTCCTACAATGAGCAGTTCTTC CASRDPGSGSSYNEQFF
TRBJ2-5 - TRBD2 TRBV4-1 TGCGCCAGCAGCCAAGGAGGCGGGAGGGCCCAAGAGACCCAGTACTTC CASSQGGGRAQETQYF
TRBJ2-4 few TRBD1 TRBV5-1 TGCGCCAGCAGCACTGGACAGGGTGACAAAAACATTCAGTACTTC CASSTGQGDKNIQYF
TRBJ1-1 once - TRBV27 TGTGCCAGCAGTTTTGGGGGCGGGGGCACTGAAGCTTTCTTT CASSFGGGGTEAFF
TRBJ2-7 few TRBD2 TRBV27 TGTGCCAGCAGTACCCGGACTAGCGGGAGGGAGCAGTACTTC CASSTRTSGREQYF
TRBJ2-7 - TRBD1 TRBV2 TGTGCCAGCAGTGCAGTCAGGGGGCTCTACCTTTTC CASSAVRGLYLF
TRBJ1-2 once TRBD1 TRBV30 TGTGCCTGGAGTACCGGGACAGGGTACCACACCTTC CAWSTGTGYHTF
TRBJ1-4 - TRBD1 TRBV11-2 TGTGCCAGCAGCTTAGATCGGACAGGGGCCTATGAAAAACTGTTTTTT CASSLDRTGAYEKLFF
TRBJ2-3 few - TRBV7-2 TGTGCCAGCAGCTTAGTCAGGGGAGATACGCAGTATTTT CASSLVRGDTQYF
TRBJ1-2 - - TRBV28 TGTGCCAGCAGTCCCCAGGGATATGCAGTCTCGTTCAACTATGGCTACACCTTC CASSPQGYAVSFNYGYTF
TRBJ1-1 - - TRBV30 TGTGCCTGGAGTTGGCAAGGAGGGCAGAGATCCAACACTGAAGCTTTCTTT CAWSWQGGQRSNTEAFF
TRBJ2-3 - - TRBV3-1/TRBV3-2 TGTGCCAGCCAGCGAGAGACCCACACAGATACGCAGTATTTT CASQRETHTDTQYF
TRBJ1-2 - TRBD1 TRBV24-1 TGTGCCACCAGTGATTCGGACAGGGGCGAGGGCCGTAACGGCTACACCTTC CATSDSDRGEGRNGYTF
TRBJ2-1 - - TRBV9 TGTGCCAGCAGCGTCGGGGATTACAATGAGCAGTTCTTC CASSVGDYNEQFF
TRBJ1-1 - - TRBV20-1 TGCAGTGCTGGACGGGACTCTGCTTTCTTT CSAGRDSAFF
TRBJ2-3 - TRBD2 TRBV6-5 TGTGCCAGCAGACTAGCGGGAGGCTCAGATACGCAGTATTTT CASRLAGGSDTQYF
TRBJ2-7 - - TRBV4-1 TGCGCCAGCAGCCAAGACCGAGGGTCCTCCTACGAGCAGTACTTC CASSQDRGSSYEQYF
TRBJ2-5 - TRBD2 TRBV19 TGTGCCAGTAGCCAGCGGGGGACTAGCGGGAGCGGAGAGACCCAGTACTTC CASSQRGTSGSGETQYF
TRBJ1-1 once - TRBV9 TGTGCCAGCAGCCCGAGGGGGGGACGGGACCTGAACACTGAAGCTTTCTTT CASSPRGGRDLNTEAFF
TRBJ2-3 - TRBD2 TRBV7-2 TGTGCCAGCAGCTTAGGCGGGAGTGAGACAGATACGCAGTATTTT CASSLGGSETDTQYF